This record covers a single T cell receptor (beta chain). Its antigen is currently unknown. V was pared by 6 bases and J by 2 bases, with 16 bases between. This CDR3 is 16 amino acids long. Germline-derived CDR1 and CDR2 are MNHNY and SVGAGI (reference sequence). The data stem from a study of cytotoxic CD8 clonotypes in ibrutinib-treated CLL. Study-level background: The patients comprised 11 relapsed/refractory and around 15 treatment-naive cases, about 18 IGHV unmutated. Responses: 24 partial, 2 complete; after median about 70 months, about 15 stayed remitted, roughly 12 progressed. Response samples were drawn at a median of approximately 11 months of treatment, range 6 to 36.

TCRdb keeps only in-frame clones here, not all; method: immunoSEQ multiplex PCR. The profile shows 200,000 to 250,000 clones, just under 80% of them singletons. Notes on the study in general: The study found public clonotypes uncommon, contracting or stable on treatment.

The sample consisted of PBMCs, taken after 12 months of ibrutinib treatment. The chain uses TRBV6-6 and TRBJ2-2, with D perhaps assigned TRBD1 or TRBD2 (6 bases each). The TCR comes from a human donor with chronic lymphocytic leukemia. The CDR3 here is CASSRPGGTNTGELFF. The CDR3, as DNA: TGTGCCAGCAGCCGACCCGGAGGGACAAACACCGGGGAGCTGTTTTTT.